These T cell receptor beta chains were read from a single sample in a study of CD8+ T cells in alopecia areata. Generated by immunoSEQ multiplex PCR, the TCRdb table keeps only in-frame clones and is missing some. The sample shows 64,000 or so clones, just over 45% of them seen only once. This specimen consisted of CD8+ T cells sorted from blood, obtained at roughly week 36, from a patient treated with tofacitinib. Receptors originate from a human donor with alopecia areata. CDR3s include the opening cysteine and the closing phenylalanine or tryptophan. A D gene is named only where the DNA matches it firmly. Expanded clones are given a class, and other clones once, few, many or no size at all.

d_gene,v_gene,abundance,j_gene,CDR3nt,CDR3aa
TRBD2,TRBV29-1,-,TRBJ2-1,TGCAGCGTTGACCCCCCGGGACTAGCGAACAATGAGCAGTTCTTC,CSVDPPGLANNEQFF
-,TRBV4-1,-,TRBJ2-5,TGCGCCAGCAGCCAAATTCAGGGAGGGGGAGAGACCCAGTACTTC,CASSQIQGGGETQYF
TRBD1,TRBV30,-,TRBJ2-7,TGTGCCTGGAGTATTGTGACAGGGGCCGAGCAGTACTTC,CAWSIVTGAEQYF
TRBD1,TRBV6-1,-,TRBJ1-5,TGTGCCAGCAGTGAAATGACAGGGGGCGCCGGCAATCAGCCCCAGCATTTT,CASSEMTGGAGNQPQHF
-,TRBV29-1,-,TRBJ2-7,TGCAGCGTTGGAGGGCGGACCTCCTACGAGCAGTACTTC,CSVGGRTSYEQYF
-,TRBV28,few,TRBJ2-7,TGTGCCAGCAGCAAGCTAGCTCTCGAGCAGTACTTC,CASSKLALEQYF
-,TRBV29-1,few,TRBJ1-2,TGCAGCGTTGCAGACGAGGGCCCCTCTCACTATGGCTACACCTTC,CSVADEGPSHYGYTF
-,TRBV27,-,TRBJ2-5,TGTGCCAGCAGTTTACCGGGGGACGCCCAGTACTTC,CASSLPGDAQYF
TRBD1,TRBV4-1,-,TRBJ2-3,TGCGCCAGCAGCTCACGGACAGGGAACGCAGATACGCAGTATTTT,CASSSRTGNADTQYF
TRBD1,TRBV6-5,few,TRBJ2-1,TGTGCCAGCAGTGCAGGGGGCCGAGATGAGCAGTTCTTC,CASSAGGRDEQFF
-,TRBV15,-,TRBJ2-3,TGTGCCACCGGAGGTTGGGCCCGAGACACAGATACGCAGTATTTT,CATGGWARDTDTQYF
-,TRBV27,-,TRBJ2-1,TGTGCCAGCAGTTTGGTCGGAGCAGTGGAGCAGCTCTTC,CASSLVGAVEQLF
-,TRBV29-1,-,TRBJ2-2,TGCAGCGTTGACAGTTTGACTAACCCGGGAGATCCCGGGGAGCTGTTTTTT,CSVDSLTNPGDPGELFF
-,TRBV4-2,-,TRBJ1-1,TGTGCCAGCAGCCGAGGAAAATCGGAAGCTTTCTTT,CASSRGKSEAFF
TRBD1,TRBV30,-,TRBJ2-2,TGTGCCTGGACAGGGGGCGGGGAGCTGTTTTTT,CAWTGGGELFF
-,TRBV7-8,-,TRBJ2-7,TGTGCCAGCAGCCAAGATTCGACTAGTCCCTCCTACGAGCAGTACTTC,CASSQDSTSPSYEQYF
-,TRBV15,-,TRBJ2-1,TGTGCCACCAGCAGCTTCTTGAATGAGCAGTTCTTC,CATSSFLNEQFF
-,TRBV29-1,-,TRBJ1-1,TGCAGCGTTGATGGGGCCTACACTGAAGCTTTCTTT,CSVDGAYTEAFF
-,TRBV5-8,-,TRBJ2-1,TGTGCCAGCAGCCGTCGTCCCCATGAGCAGTTCTTC,CASSRRPHEQFF
TRBD2,TRBV29-1,few,TRBJ2-7,TGCAGCGTTGGGGGACTAGCGGGAGATTACGAGCAGTACTTC,CSVGGLAGDYEQYF
-,TRBV30,-,TRBJ2-3,TGTGCCTGGAGTCCCCCCGGAGGTAGCAGATCAGATACGCAGTATTTT,CAWSPPGGSRSDTQYF
-,TRBV5-1,-,TRBJ1-1,TGCGCCAGCAGCAGCGGGGGGATTGAGGCTTTCTTT,CASSSGGIEAFF
-,TRBV30,few,TRBJ2-1,TGTGCCTGGAGTGTAGTCAGTCCTGATGAGCAGTTCTTC,CAWSVVSPDEQFF
TRBD1,TRBV27,-,TRBJ1-5,TGTGCCAGCAGTTCCAGGACAGGGGTCCTCAATCAGCCCCAGCATTTT,CASSSRTGVLNQPQHF
-,TRBV7-2,-,TRBJ2-7,TGTGCCAGCAGCCCGAGGACTATCCACTCCTACGAGCAGTACTTC,CASSPRTIHSYEQYF